The 15 T cell receptor beta chains below all came from one sample that was sequenced in a study of blood T cell repertoires in COVID-19. The protocol was immunoSEQ multiplex PCR, while the TCRdb copy is restricted to in-frame clones and leaves out a portion. The table lists roughly 120,000 clones, nearly 90% of them singletons. Specimen: peripheral blood. The receptors come from a woman aged 55-69 years with COVID-19, enrolled during active disease.

V usage is TRBV6-6 and J usage is TRBJ2-2, with D possibly matching TRBD2 (5 bases). CDR1 is MNHNY, CDR2 SVGAGI, per germline (reference sequence). Trimming pared 6 bases from V and 5 bases from J, leaving 16 bases between. CDR3 length: 15 amino acids. Written as DNA, the CDR3 is TGTGCCAGCAGCCGCAGACTAACTCAGACCGGGGAGCTGTTTTTT. It yields the protein CASSRRLTQTGELFF.

V and J are TRBV5-1 and TRBJ2-7, with TRBD1 matching 9 bases. This CDR3 spans 18 amino acids. Losses at the gene ends were 2 bases for V and 2 bases for J; bases not matched to a gene: 14. The germline CDR1 and CDR2 sequences are SGHRS and YFSETQ. The CDR3 region is CASSLNAPDRGSTYEQYF. As DNA, the CDR3 is TGCGCCAGCAGCTTAAACGCCCCGGACAGGGGCTCAACCTACGAGCAGTACTTC.

CDR3 DNA sequence: TGTGCCAGCACAGCTACGAACACTGAAGCTTTCTTT. Amino acid sequence: CASTATNTEAFF. The rearrangement links TRBV7-9 to TRBJ1-1; D unclear. V lost 7 bases and J lost 1, with 7 bases in between. Germline V gene lookup returns CDR1 SEHNR and CDR2 FQNEAQ (reference sequence). CDR3 size: 12 residues.

This clone was seen a handful of times. The V gene is TRBV7-3, the J gene TRBJ1-3, with no clear D. V lost 5 bases and J 0 bases, leaving 11 bases between the germline ends. The germline V gene encodes CDR1 SGHTA and CDR2 FQGTGA. The CDR3 is 15 residues long. CDR3 residues: CASSPRRSSGNTIYF. The CDR3 region has the DNA TGTGCCAGCAGCCCCCGACGGAGCTCTGGAAACACCATATATTTT.

V and J are TRBV20-1 and TRBJ1-3; TRBD1 is a possible D gene (6 bases). This CDR3 is built from 14 residues. The germline V gene has CDR1 DFQATT and CDR2 SNEGSKA (reference sequence). V lost 3 bases and J 5 bases, leaving 14 bases between the germline ends. CDR3 sequence (DNA): TGCAGTGCTAGTAAGCGGGGGGCTAGAAACACCATATATTTT. Its translation is CSASKRGARNTIYF.

The CDR3 protein is CASSQVWGGTDTQYF. Here the CDR3 DNA reads TGTGCCAGCAGCCAAGTGTGGGGGGGCACAGATACGCAGTATTTT. This chain joins TRBV3-1 (or the pseudogene TRBV3-2) and TRBJ2-3; D perhaps matches TRBD2 (6 bases). The germline V gene encodes CDR1 LGHDT and CDR2 YNNKEL (reference sequence). CDR3 size: 15 residues. The V gene lost 1 base and the J gene lost 1 base, with 9 bases spanning the gap.

The chain links TRBV5-4 to TRBJ2-5; TRBD1 matches 8 bases. This CDR3 has 14 amino acids. Germline V lookup: CDR1 SGHNT, CDR2 YYREEE (reference sequence). V lost 5 bases, J lost 2 bases, and 5 bases stayed unmatched. DNA of the CDR3: TGTGCCAGCAGGTCCGACAGGGGTCAAGAGACCCAGTACTTC. This translates into CASRSDRGQETQYF.

This clone was seen only a few times. The rearrangement uses TRBV9 and TRBJ2-5, with D maybe TRBD2 (5 bases). This CDR3 contains 17 residues. Trimming took off 7 bases at V and 2 bases at J, with 24 bases between the two ends. The germline CDR1 and CDR2 sequences are SGDLS and YYNGEE. The CDR3 DNA reads as TGTGCCAGCTCCCCAGGAGGTGGGCAGGTCCGACAAGAGACCCAGTACTTC. This codes for CASSPGGGQVRQETQYF.

The chain is built from TRBV7-3 and TRBJ2-1; D is unclear. This CDR3 has 14 amino acids. Germline assignment: CDR1 SGHTA and CDR2 FQGTGA. Trimming removed 3 bases from V and 2 bases from J, with 8 bases in between. CDR3 loop: CASSFAAPYNEQFF. In nucleotides, the CDR3 is TGTGCCAGCAGCTTTGCGGCCCCCTACAATGAGCAGTTCTTC. Together with reference TRBV7-3 and TRBJ2-1, the CDR3 gives the full variable domain: GAGVSQTPSNKVTEKGKYVELRCDPISGHTALYWYRQSLGQGPEFLIYFQGTGAADDSGLPNDRFFAVRPEGSVSTLKIQRTERGDSAVYLCASSFAAPYNEQFFGPGTRLTVL.

The genes are TRBV3-1 (or the pseudogene TRBV3-2) and TRBJ2-1; tentatively, D is TRBD2 (6 bases). V lost 4 bases to trimming and J lost 6 bases, with 19 bases between them. Germline V gene sequence: CDR1 LGHDT, CDR2 YNNKEL (reference sequence). The CDR3 runs to 16 residues. CDR3 bases: TGTGCCAGCAGCCTAGCGACGTCCCGGGGGTTCAATGAGCAGTTCTTC. This gives the protein CASSLATSRGFNEQFF.

This chain joins TRBV12-3 or TRBV12-4 and TRBJ2-7; D uncertain. Between the trimmed V and J ends, which lost 1 base and 7 bases, there was a span of 8 bases. This CDR3 spans 12 amino acids. The CDR3 spells CASSLGIEEQYF. In DNA, the CDR3 is TGTGCCAGCAGTTTAGGAATCGAGGAGCAGTACTTC.

The chain links TRBV5-1 to TRBJ2-2; TRBD2 agrees at 10 bases. The CDR3 length is 16 residues. The V and J ends lost 4 bases and 5 bases, in that order; junction bases with no gene match: 8. In germline, CDR1 is SGHRS, CDR2 YFSETQ. In nucleotides, the CDR3 is TGCGCCAGCAGCGAGAAGCTAGCGGGGGAGACCGGGGAGCTGTTTTTT. It encodes CASSEKLAGETGELFF.

CDR3 sequence reads: CASSFNRDRDTQYF. CDR3 coding DNA: TGTGCCAGCAGCTTCAACCGGGACAGGGATACGCAGTATTTT. The J gene is TRBJ2-3, the V gene TRBV7-9; TRBD1 aligns across 8 bases. Germline loops: CDR1 SEHNR, CDR2 FQNEAQ (reference sequence). After removal of 3 bases from V and 6 bases from J, the junction contained 5 bases not matched to a gene. The CDR3 extends over 14 amino acids.

V usage is TRBV24-1 and J usage is TRBJ1-5; D possibly corresponds to TRBD1 (5 bases). The CDR3 sequence is 16 residues long. V was clipped by 9 bases and J by 0 bases, with 17 bases between them. CDR1 is KGHDR, CDR2 SFDVKD, per germline. The CDR3 sequence is CATYNRKVYSNQPQHF. The CDR3 DNA reads TGTGCCACCTACAACAGGAAGGTCTATAGCAATCAGCCCCAGCATTTT.

This chain links TRBV9 with TRBJ2-2, with no clear D. The germline gives CDR1 SGDLS, CDR2 YYNGEE. The CDR3 length is 15 residues. V was cut by 6 bases and J by 1 base, with 13 bases left in between. This chain's CDR3 is CASNAQIKNTGELFF. The DNA for the CDR3 is TGTGCCAGCAACGCACAGATAAAGAACACCGGGGAGCTGTTTTTT.